These T cell receptor beta chains were read from a single sample in a study of T-cell reconstitution after alpha-beta-depleted transplantation in children. TCRdb passed the PCR reads through MiXCR, listing each CDR3 protein once. The sample carries around 370,000 distinct CDR3 sequences, about a tenth recorded once. The sample in question was PBMCs from the stem cell graft donor, obtained from the stem cell graft. The receptors stem from a human donor who donated a stem cell graft to a child with acute lymphoblastic leukemia. Each CDR3 is given with its conserved first and last residue. The order of the fields is D gene, V gene, clone size, J gene, CDR3 protein, CDR3 DNA. The D gene is left open where the match is weak. The size of a clone is reported for some rows only, either as once, few or many, or as a class for expanded clones.

D: TRBD2
V: TRBV20-1
size: few
J: TRBJ2-3
CDR3: CSARLAGVDTQYF
DNA: TGCAGTGCTAGGCTAGCGGGAGTGGATACGCAGTATTTT

D: NA
V: TRBV29-1
size: few
J: TRBJ2-2
CDR3: CSAWAGELFF
DNA: TGCAGCGCATGGGCCGGGGAGCTGTTTTTT

D: NA
V: TRBV28
size: many
J: TRBJ2-1
CDR3: CASSPETSSYNEQFF
DNA: TGTGCCAGCAGTCCGGAGACTAGTTCCTACAATGAGCAGTTCTTC

D: NA
V: TRBV20-1
size: few
J: TRBJ2-1
CDR3: CSAPWEREQFF
DNA: TGCAGTGCCCCCTGGGAGCGTGAGCAGTTCTTC

D: NA
V: TRBV11-2
size: few
J: TRBJ2-4
CDR3: CASSLGTRVVQYF
DNA: TGTGCCAGCAGCTTAGGGACCCGCGTTGTTCAGTACTTC

D: TRBD1
V: TRBV4-2
size: NA
J: TRBJ1-4
CDR3: CASSLARTGHTNEKLFF
DNA: TGTGCCAGCAGCCTCGCCCGGACAGGGCACACTAATGAAAAACTGTTTTTT

D: NA
V: TRBV28
size: few
J: TRBJ1-1
CDR3: CASSLWSGTEAFF
DNA: TGTGCCAGCAGTCTGTGGTCGGGCACTGAAGCTTTCTTT

D: NA
V: TRBV28
size: NA
J: TRBJ1-2
CDR3: CASSWGSQYGYTF
DNA: TGTGCCAGCAGTTGGGGCAGCCAGTATGGCTACACCTTC

D: NA
V: TRBV5-6
size: few
J: TRBJ2-3
CDR3: CASCARVGANTQYF
DNA: TGTGCCAGCTGCGCTCGGGTAGGGGCTAATACGCAGTATTTT

D: NA
V: TRBV12-3/TRBV12-4
size: NA
J: TRBJ2-6
CDR3: CASSLAGFSGANVLTF
DNA: TGTGCCAGCAGTCTCGCGGGGTTCTCTGGGGCCAACGTCCTGACTTTC

D: NA
V: TRBV6-2/TRBV6-3
size: NA
J: TRBJ2-7
CDR3: CASSYFSANEQYF
DNA: TGTGCCAGCAGTTACTTCTCTGCCAACGAGCAGTACTTC

D: NA
V: TRBV7-9
size: NA
J: TRBJ2-7
CDR3: CASSLENYRGGREQYF
DNA: TGTGCCAGCAGCTTAGAGAACTACAGGGGGGGACGCGAGCAGTACTTC

D: NA
V: TRBV2
size: few
J: TRBJ2-7
CDR3: CASSEATVLYEQYF
DNA: TGTGCCAGCAGTGAGGCGACAGTCCTCTACGAGCAGTACTTC

D: NA
V: TRBV4-2
size: NA
J: TRBJ1-5
CDR3: CASSQAHNDQPQHF
DNA: TGTGCCAGCAGCCAAGCGCACAACGACCAGCCCCAGCATTTT

D: NA
V: TRBV11-2
size: NA
J: TRBJ2-3
CDR3: CASRSGHFQAEQRDTQYF
DNA: TGTGCCAGCAGATCGGGACACTTCCAAGCGGAACAGAGGGATACGCAGTATTTT

D: TRBD2
V: TRBV7-6
size: many
J: TRBJ2-1
CDR3: CASSLGLASGWNEQFF
DNA: TGTGCCAGCAGCTTAGGGTTGGCTAGCGGGTGGAATGAGCAGTTCTTC

D: NA
V: TRBV10-3
size: few
J: TRBJ2-7
CDR3: CAISGVSSYEQYF
DNA: TGTGCCATCAGTGGGGTCAGCTCCTACGAGCAGTACTTC

D: NA
V: TRBV27
size: NA
J: TRBJ2-7
CDR3: CASSLRSGEQYF
DNA: TGTGCCAGCAGTCTCCGGTCTGGGGAGCAGTACTTC

D: TRBD2
V: TRBV10-3
size: few
J: TRBJ2-7
CDR3: CAISERDYPYEQYF
DNA: TGTGCCATCAGCGAACGGGACTACCCTTACGAGCAGTACTTC

D: TRBD2
V: TRBV3-1
size: NA
J: TRBJ2-7
CDR3: CASSPWASGSNHSYEQYF
DNA: TGTGCCAGCAGCCCTTGGGCTAGCGGGAGTAATCACTCCTACGAGCAGTACTTC

D: NA
V: TRBV6-1
size: NA
J: TRBJ2-1
CDR3: CASSEWAGARRGEQFF
DNA: TGTGCCAGCAGTGAATGGGCGGGGGCTAGAAGGGGTGAGCAGTTCTTC

D: NA
V: TRBV6-2/TRBV6-3
size: NA
J: TRBJ2-1
CDR3: CASSATRDEQFF
DNA: TGTGCCAGCAGTGCGACTAGAGATGAGCAGTTCTTC

D: NA
V: TRBV20-1
size: many
J: TRBJ2-2
CDR3: CSASDRTNTGELFF
DNA: TGCAGTGCATCTGACAGAACGAACACCGGGGAGCTGTTTTTT

D: NA
V: TRBV7-8
size: NA
J: TRBJ2-2
CDR3: CASSPTEGAGELFF
DNA: TGTGCCAGCAGCCCGACCGAGGGGGCCGGGGAGCTGTTTTTT

D: NA
V: TRBV7-2
size: many
J: TRBJ2-1
CDR3: CASSKDRKGRFF
DNA: TGTGCCAGCAGCAAGGACCGTAAGGGGCGGTTCTTC

D: NA
V: TRBV7-8
size: many
J: TRBJ2-3
CDR3: CASSSSTSTDTQYF
DNA: TGTGCCAGCAGCTCGTCGACAAGCACAGATACGCAGTATTTT

D: NA
V: TRBV30
size: NA
J: TRBJ2-7
CDR3: CAWSPASYEQYF
DNA: TGTGCCTGGAGCCCAGCCTCCTACGAGCAGTACTTC

D: NA
V: TRBV20-1
size: few
J: TRBJ2-7
CDR3: CSASLPLGVSYEQYF
DNA: TGCAGTGCTAGTCTCCCCCTCGGGGTTTCCTACGAGCAGTACTTC

D: NA
V: TRBV5-1
size: few
J: TRBJ2-6
CDR3: CASSLGAGANGLTF
DNA: TGCGCCAGCAGCTTGGGTGCTGGGGCCAACGGCCTGACTTTC

D: TRBD2
V: TRBV20-1
size: NA
J: TRBJ2-7
CDR3: CSARGLGVYEQYF
DNA: TGCAGTGCTAGGGGACTAGGGGTCTACGAGCAGTACTTC

D: NA
V: TRBV4-1
size: NA
J: TRBJ2-5
CDR3: CASSPDRLGETQYF
DNA: TGCGCCAGCAGCCCTGACAGGCTTGGGGAGACCCAGTACTTC

D: NA
V: TRBV18
size: few
J: TRBJ1-1
CDR3: CASSPLGGLNEAFF
DNA: TGTGCCAGCTCACCACTCGGTGGGCTGAATGAAGCTTTCTTT

D: TRBD1
V: TRBV27
size: NA
J: TRBJ2-5
CDR3: CASPRGTGAEETQYF
DNA: TGTGCCAGCCCTAGGGGGACAGGGGCCGAAGAGACCCAGTACTTC

D: NA
V: TRBV5-1
size: many
J: TRBJ1-1
CDR3: CASLRGGEAFF
DNA: TGCGCCAGCCTCCGGGGGGGTGAAGCTTTCTTT

D: NA
V: TRBV5-1
size: NA
J: TRBJ1-2
CDR3: CASSLERTANYGYTF
DNA: TGCGCCAGCAGCTTGGAAAGGACAGCGAACTATGGCTACACCTTC

D: TRBD2
V: TRBV15
size: few
J: TRBJ2-1
CDR3: CATSTPSGRSDNEQFF
DNA: TGTGCCACCAGCACCCCTAGCGGGAGGTCTGACAATGAGCAGTTCTTC